This is a list of T cell receptor beta chains from one sample in a study of CD8 T cells in ankylosing spondylitis. TCRdb ran MiXCR on the 5' RACE reads and lists one entry per CDR3 protein. In the table there are approximately 520,000 distinct CDR3 sequences, approximately 5% of which are singletons. What was sequenced was blood, either unsorted or a sorted T cell fraction (not recorded which). These receptors all come from a male donor with ankylosing spondylitis. Each CDR3 is given with its conserved first and last residue. D genes are given only for firm matches. Size is omitted from some rows. Given values are once, few, many or a class for expanded clones.

TRBV5-1	.	many	TRBJ2-1	CASREGVSSYNEQFF	TGCGCCAGCAGAGAGGGGGTGAGCTCCTACAATGAGCAGTTCTTC
TRBV28	.	many	TRBJ2-3	CASSFRGGYYTDTQYF	TGTGCCAGCAGTTTCCGAGGCGGGTACTACACAGATACGCAGTATTTT
TRBV6-1	TRBD2	many	TRBJ2-7	CASRPTLAGGWNEQYF	TGTGCCAGCAGACCGACCCTAGCGGGGGGCTGGAACGAGCAGTACTTC
TRBV10-3	TRBD1	many	TRBJ2-3	CAITRGDSYTDTQYF	TGTGCCATCACCCGTGGGGACAGCTACACAGATACGCAGTATTTT
TRBV2	.	many	TRBJ1-5	CASSENRVNQPQHF	TGTGCCAGCAGTGAAAACAGGGTGAATCAGCCCCAGCATTTT
TRBV20-1	TRBD2	many	TRBJ2-3	CSARVSSLAGVTDTQYF	TGCAGTGCTAGAGTCAGCTCACTAGCGGGGGTCACAGATACGCAGTATTTT
TRBV28	.	many	TRBJ1-4	CASSSGGLEKLFF	TGTGCCAGCAGTAGTGGGGGCCTTGAAAAACTGTTTTTT
TRBV12-3/TRBV12-4	TRBD1	many	TRBJ2-7	CASSRDREQYF	TGTGCCAGCAGCCGGGACAGGGAGCAGTACTTC
TRBV11-2	.	many	TRBJ2-1	CASSFSLSSYNEQFF	TGTGCCAGCAGCTTCTCGCTCAGCTCCTACAATGAGCAGTTCTTC
TRBV5-4	.	.	TRBJ1-1	CASSLWGVYTEAFF	TGTGCCAGCAGCTTGTGGGGCGTGTACACTGAAGCTTTCTTT
TRBV12-3/TRBV12-4	TRBD2	many	TRBJ2-5	CASSSAGAGETQYF	TGTGCCAGCAGTTCAGCGGGAGCTGGCGAGACCCAGTACTTC
TRBV6-2/TRBV6-3	TRBD1	many	TRBJ2-3	CATAGTGTDTQYF	TGTGCCACCGCCGGGACAGGGACTGATACGCAGTATTTT
TRBV14	.	.	TRBJ2-7	CASSPLREVYEQYF	TGTGCCAGCAGTCCCCTCAGGGAAGTGTACGAGCAGTACTTC
TRBV6-1	.	many	TRBJ1-2	CASSEAGTAYGYTF	TGTGCCAGCAGTGAAGCCGGGACGGCCTATGGCTACACCTTC
TRBV11-2	.	many	TRBJ2-1	CASSYLSSYNEQFF	TGTGCCAGCAGCTATTTAAGCTCCTACAATGAGCAGTTCTTC
TRBV7-3	.	many	TRBJ1-2	CASSLYGGREDGYTF	TGTGCCAGCAGCTTATACGGAGGTCGAGAGGACGGCTACACCTTC
TRBV28	.	many	TRBJ2-3	CASLGPGSTDTQYF	TGTGCCAGCCTCGGGCCCGGGAGCACAGATACGCAGTATTTT
TRBV4-3	.	many	TRBJ1-6	CASSFRRGIDSPLHF	TGCGCCAGCAGCTTCCGAAGGGGGATAGATTCACCCCTCCACTTT
TRBV20-1	.	many	TRBJ2-2	CSASPGSATGELFF	TGCAGTGCTAGCCCGGGATCTGCCACCGGGGAGCTGTTTTTT
TRBV4-2	.	few	TRBJ1-5	CASSYGTPLGQPQHF	TGTGCCAGCAGCTACGGGACCCCCCTCGGGCAGCCCCAGCATTTT
TRBV20-1	.	many	TRBJ1-6	CSARRGDWISPLHF	TGCAGTGCTAGAAGGGGGGATTGGATTTCACCCCTCCACTTT
TRBV10-2	TRBD1	few	TRBJ2-7	CASRADRGVYEQYF	TGCGCCAGCAGGGCTGACAGGGGGGTATACGAGCAGTACTTC